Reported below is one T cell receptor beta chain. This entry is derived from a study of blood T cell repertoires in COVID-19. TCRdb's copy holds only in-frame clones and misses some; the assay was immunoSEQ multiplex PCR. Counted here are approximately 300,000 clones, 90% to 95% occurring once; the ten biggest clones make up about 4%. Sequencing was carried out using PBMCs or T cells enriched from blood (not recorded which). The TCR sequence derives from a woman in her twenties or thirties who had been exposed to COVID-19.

CDR3 in amino acids: CASSYTGGFYGYTF. For the CDR3, the DNA is TGTGCCAGCAGTTACACAGGGGGCTTCTATGGCTACACCTTC. V and J are TRBV6-5 and TRBJ1-2; 9 nucleotides line up with TRBD1. In germline, CDR1 is MNHEY, CDR2 SVGAGI. After removal of 2 bases from V and 4 bases from J, the junction contained 2 bases not matched to a gene. The CDR3 is 14 amino acids.